This T cell receptor beta chain was found in a study of blood T cell repertoires in COVID-19. The table lists this clone with a few counts. Clones were read by immunoSEQ multiplex PCR, and TCRdb kept only the in-frame ones, dropping some. The sample yields 95,000 to 150,000 clones, just under 80% seen once. Germline loops: CDR1 SGHRS, CDR2 YFSETQ. The CDR3 totals 15 residues. The trim removed 5 bases at V and 7 bases at J, leaving 11 bases unmatched. Sequenced: peripheral blood. The receptor's source is a man aged 55 to 70 with active or convalescent COVID-19. The rearrangement uses TRBV5-1 and TRBJ2-2, with 7 bases that match TRBD2. CDR3 coding DNA: TGCGCCAGCAGGTTACTAGCGCTCTCGAACGGGGAGCTGTTTTTT. It specifies CASRLLALSNGELFF.